This TCR beta chain was documented in a study of identical twins. Carrying unique molecular identifiers, the cDNA also gained a universal primer site through template switching. TCRdb re-called the 5' RACE reads through MiXCR, storing one row per CDR3 protein. The data contain a few hundred thousand distinct CDR3 sequences, about a fifth of them singletons. CDR1 and CDR2 from the germline V gene are DFQATT and SNEGSKA (reference sequence). The CDR3 length is 15 residues. Between the trimmed V and J ends, which lost 0 bases and 0 bases, there was a span of 9 bases. Remarks on this clonotype: Its matching antigen is unknown.

Notes on the study in general: In drawing conclusions, the study used cross-sectional statistical analysis and did not follow the same donors. With abundant cord blood beta clonotypes, insertions were fewer; memory repertoires showed no such pattern. Excess twin sharing in beta out-of-frame sequences was weaker.

V usage is TRBV20-1 and J usage is TRBJ1-5; D unclear. The sequenced sample was naive T cells sorted from blood. This receptor was identified in a man over 45 in good health. The CDR3 sequence: CSARDQRYSNQPQHF. CDR3 coding DNA: TGCAGTGCTAGAGATCAAAGATATAGCAATCAGCCCCAGCATTTT.